The 16 T cell receptor beta chains in this list originate from one sample, sequenced in a study of T cell responses to AZD1222 COVID-19 vaccine. Method: immunoSEQ multiplex PCR; TCRdb's copy keeps in-frame clones and lacks some. The sample contains 130,000 or so clones, under 95% of which appear only once. Sequenced here: peripheral blood, sampled on day 0 of AZD1222 vaccination. The receptors originated from an adult in good health.

This chain connects TRBV28 to TRBJ1-2, with 8 bases fitting TRBD1. The CDR3 consists of 14 residues. Looked up from germline, CDR1 is MDHEN and CDR2 is SYDVKM. After removal of 8 bases from V and 0 bases from J, the junction contained 5 bases not matched to a gene. The CDR3 reads CASRGTGANYGYTF. CDR3 nucleotides: TGTGCCAGCCGGGGGACAGGAGCTAACTATGGCTACACCTTC.

J is TRBJ2-3 and V is TRBV19, with D tentatively TRBD1 (6 bases). The V end lost 6 bases, the J end lost 2 bases, and 9 bases lay between the germline ends. CDR3 length: 13 amino acids. Germline-derived CDR1 and CDR2 are LNHDA and SQIVND (reference sequence). The CDR3 is CASRYRDTDTQYF. DNA of the CDR3: TGTGCCAGTAGGTACAGGGACACAGATACGCAGTATTTT.

This sequence joins TRBV14 and TRBJ1-2; TRBD1 matches at 8 bases. Germline V CDR1 and CDR2: SGHDN, FVKESK. CDR3 length equals 15 residues. V shed 3 bases, J shed 4 bases, and the junction held 7 bases outside the gene matches. This CDR3 is CASSHWTGISYGYTF. The CDR3 region has the DNA TGTGCCAGCAGCCATTGGACAGGGATTTCCTATGGCTACACCTTC.

The CDR3 here is CASRGTREKLFF. In DNA, the CDR3 is TGTGCCAGCAGGGGGACACGTGAAAAACTGTTTTTT. The chain carries TRBV7-9 and TRBJ1-4, with a weak D call TRBD1 (6 bases). This CDR3 comprises 12 residues. From germline, CDR1 is SEHNR and CDR2 FQNEAQ (reference sequence). V lost 6 bases, J lost 7 bases, and 9 bases lay in between.

The chain uses TRBV27 and TRBJ1-5; D is unclear. Between the trimmed V and J ends, which lost 9 bases and 3 bases, there was a span of 12 bases. CDR3 size: 13 residues. CDR1 and CDR2 (germline): MNHEY, SMNVEV (reference sequence). CDR3 DNA sequence: TGTGCCAGTGCAGGTGCCTTCAATCAGCCCCAGCATTTT. Translated: CASAGAFNQPQHF.

The chain links TRBV20-1 to TRBJ2-7; 7 bases map to TRBD1. The V gene's germline CDR1 is DFQATT and CDR2 SNEGSKA (reference sequence). The CDR3 is 14 amino acids. V gave up 3 bases and J gave up 2 bases; unmatched junction bases: 7. The CDR3 DNA reads as TGCAGTGCTAGTAGAGGGGGCGCCCCCTACGAGCAGTACTTC. The encoded protein is CSASRGGAPYEQYF.

The gene calls are TRBV7-9 and TRBJ1-1; D not resolved. V gave up 5 bases and J gave up 7 bases, with 11 bases separating them. CDR1 SEHNR and CDR2 FQNEAQ come from the germline V gene (reference sequence). The CDR3 has 12 amino acids. In nucleotides, the CDR3 is TGTGCCAGCAGCAGAAGAATCGATGAAGCTTTCTTT. It yields the protein CASSRRIDEAFF.

The V call is TRBV6-5, the J call TRBJ1-1; 7 positions agree with TRBD1. The V gene's germline CDR1 is MNHEY and CDR2 SVGAGI. Losses at the gene ends were 5 bases for V and 6 bases for J; bases not matched to a gene: 6. This CDR3 is built from 13 residues. Here the CDR3 reads CASSNTQGAEAFF. In DNA form, the CDR3 reads TGTGCCAGCAGTAACACCCAGGGGGCTGAAGCTTTCTTT.

The rearrangement joins TRBV27 to TRBJ2-7, with TRBD1 matching 9 bases. The CDR3 covers 14 residues. Germline V gene sequence: CDR1 MNHEY, CDR2 SMNVEV (reference sequence). V shed 4 bases and J 6 bases; nucleotides not matched to a gene: 7. The CDR3 region is CASSYGQGPFEQYF. The CDR3 DNA reads as TGTGCCAGCAGTTACGGACAGGGGCCGTTCGAGCAGTACTTC.

This clone has just one count. J is TRBJ2-7 and V is TRBV7-6; TRBD1 agrees at 10 bases. This CDR3 comprises 15 residues. Germline V lookup: CDR1 SGHVS, CDR2 FNYEAQ. V gave up 1 base and J gave up 8 bases; unmatched junction bases: 8. CDR3 sequence: CASSLGGTGVFKQYF. As DNA, the CDR3 is TGTGCCAGCAGCTTAGGGGGGACAGGGGTTTTCAAGCAGTACTTC.

The V gene is TRBV18, the J gene TRBJ2-5; D call uncertain. Germline CDR1 and CDR2: KGHSH and LQKENI. The CDR3 covers 12 residues. The V gene lost 6 bases and the J gene lost 4 bases, with 9 bases spanning the gap. The CDR3, as DNA: TGTGCCAGCTCCCGTCTTCGAGAGACCCAGTACTTC. Translated: CASSRLRETQYF. Full variable domain (missing parts from reference TRBV18 and TRBJ2-5): NAGVMQNPRHLVRRRGQEARLRCSPMKGHSHVYWYRQLPEEGLKFMVYLQKENIIDESGMPKERFSAEFPKEGPSILRIQQVVRGDSAAYFCASSRLRETQYFGPGTRLLVL.

This clone has only a few counts. The V gene is TRBV6-6, the J gene TRBJ2-3, with 8 bases identical to TRBD2. The germline CDR1 and CDR2 sequences are MNHNY and SVGAGI (reference sequence). The CDR3 is 14 amino acids. J lost 1 base, V lost 6 bases, and 3 bases had no gene match. The CDR3 sequence is CASSVGRGTDTQYF. CDR3 nucleotides: TGTGCCAGCAGCGTCGGGAGGGGCACAGATACGCAGTATTTT.

The CDR3 DNA reads as TGTGCTAGTGGTCCTAGACAGGGAATGAACACTGAAGCTTTCTTT. It codes for CASGPRQGMNTEAFF. This chain uses TRBV12-5 with TRBJ1-1, with 7 bases aligning to TRBD1. In germline, CDR1 is LGHNT, CDR2 FRNRAP. Trimming removed 5 bases from V and 0 bases from J; junction bases left unmatched: 6. This CDR3 contains 15 residues.

The chain carries TRBV3-1 (or the pseudogene TRBV3-2) and TRBJ1-2; the D gene is possibly TRBD1 (6 bases). Germline V gives CDR1 LGHDT, CDR2 YNNKEL (reference sequence). The CDR3 consists of 15 residues. Trimming took 3 bases from V and 4 from J, leaving 15 bases between them. CDR3: CASSQGAKLSYGYTF. The CDR3 DNA follows: TGTGCCAGCAGCCAGGGGGCAAAACTTAGCTATGGCTACACCTTC.

The V and J genes are TRBV5-1 and TRBJ1-2; D is perhaps TRBD1 (5 bases). CDR1 and CDR2 (germline): SGHRS, YFSETQ. The CDR3 extends over 13 amino acids. Trimming cost V 0 bases and J 11 bases, with 14 bases left between them. The CDR3 protein is CASSLDGQGGYTF. DNA of the CDR3: TGCGCCAGCAGCTTGGATGGGCAGGGCGGGTACACCTTC.

The chain employs TRBV24-1 and TRBJ2-5; TRBD1 or TRBD2 may be the D gene (5 bases each). This CDR3 is 16 amino acids long. Trimming cost V 4 bases and J 5 bases, with 19 bases left between them. Looked up from germline, CDR1 is KGHDR and CDR2 is SFDVKD. This CDR3 reads CATSDPRVNWGETQYF. In nucleotides, the CDR3 is TGTGCCACCAGTGACCCGAGGGTCAACTGGGGGGAGACCCAGTACTTC.